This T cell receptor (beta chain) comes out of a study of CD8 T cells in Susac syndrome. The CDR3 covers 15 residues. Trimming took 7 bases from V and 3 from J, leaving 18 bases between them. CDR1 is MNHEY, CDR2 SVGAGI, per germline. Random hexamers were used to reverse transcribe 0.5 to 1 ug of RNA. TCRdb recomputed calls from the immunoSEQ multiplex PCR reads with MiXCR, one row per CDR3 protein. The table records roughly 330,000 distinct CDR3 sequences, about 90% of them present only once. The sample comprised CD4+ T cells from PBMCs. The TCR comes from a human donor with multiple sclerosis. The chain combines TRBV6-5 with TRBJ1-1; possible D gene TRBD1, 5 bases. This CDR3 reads CASTSPGRRHTEAFF. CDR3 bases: TGTGCCAGCACTTCTCCGGGACGCCGCCACACTGAAGCTTTCTTT.